Shown below are 3 T cell receptor beta chains from a single sample sequenced in a study of blood T cell repertoires in COVID-19. The method was immunoSEQ multiplex PCR; TCRdb's version includes in-frame clones alone and lacks a portion of them. Of roughly 170,000 clones in the sample, more than 75% are singletons; the top ten hold roughly 5%. The sequenced sample consisted of peripheral blood. These receptors originate from a woman aged 45-65 years with COVID-19, enrolled during active disease.

The chain has TRBV11-2 and TRBJ2-6; no reliable D call. Germline CDR1 reads SGHAT; CDR2 reads FQNNGV. V was trimmed by 4 bases and J by 0 bases, leaving 7 bases between them. This CDR3 spans 15 amino acids. The CDR3 DNA reads as TGTGCCAGCAGCTCCCTGTACTCTGGGGCCAACGTCCTGACTTTC. Translating gives CASSSLYSGANVLTF. The full variable domain, rest sourced from reference TRBV11-2 and TRBJ2-6, is EAGVAQSPRYKIIEKRQSVAFWCNPISGHATLYWYQQILGQGPKLLIQFQNNGVVDDSQLPKDRFSAERLKGVDSTLKIQPAKLEDSAVYLCASSSLYSGANVLTFGAGSRLTVL.

This chain uses TRBV9 with TRBJ2-3, with D maybe TRBD1 (6 bases). Germline-derived CDR1 and CDR2 are SGDLS and YYNGEE. The CDR3 is made up of 14 amino acids. With 3 bases removed from V and 2 bases from J, the gap between germline ends came to 10 bases. CDR3 residues: CASSDRAVTDTQYF. CDR3 nucleotide sequence: TGTGCCAGCAGCGACAGGGCTGTCACAGATACGCAGTATTTT.

With regard to this clone: One junction end does not reproduce the germline sequence, and a read error may be involved. The chain is built from TRBV29-1 and TRBJ2-5; possible D gene TRBD1, 5 bases. The germline V gene encodes CDR1 SQVTM and CDR2 ANQGSEA. CDR3 length: 12 residues. Here the CDR3 reads CSGERGLETQYF. CDR3 sequence (DNA): TGCAGCGGTGAAAGGGGTTTGGAGACCCAGTACTTC.